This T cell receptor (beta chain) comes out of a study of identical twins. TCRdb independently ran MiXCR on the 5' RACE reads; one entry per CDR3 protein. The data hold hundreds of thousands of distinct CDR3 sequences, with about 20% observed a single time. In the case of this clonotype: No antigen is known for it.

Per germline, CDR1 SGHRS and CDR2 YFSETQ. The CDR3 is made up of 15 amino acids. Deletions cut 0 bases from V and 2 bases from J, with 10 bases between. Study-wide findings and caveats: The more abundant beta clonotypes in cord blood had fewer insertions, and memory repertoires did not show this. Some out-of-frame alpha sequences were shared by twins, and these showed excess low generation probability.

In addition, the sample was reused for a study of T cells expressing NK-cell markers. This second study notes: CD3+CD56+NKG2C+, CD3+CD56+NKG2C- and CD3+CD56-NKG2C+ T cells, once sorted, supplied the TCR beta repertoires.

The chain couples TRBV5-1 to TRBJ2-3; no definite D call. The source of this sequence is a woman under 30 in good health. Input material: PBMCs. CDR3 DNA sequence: TGCGCCAGCAGCTTGGCTCCCCAGTACACAGATACGCAGTATTTT. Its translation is CASSLAPQYTDTQYF.